The 20 T cell receptor beta chains below come from one sample, sequenced in a study of T-cell memory formation after mild COVID-19. Using its own MiXCR run on the 5' RACE reads, TCRdb lists one record per CDR3 protein. The sample consists of 100,000 to 120,000 distinct CDR3 sequences, roughly 20% of them appearing once. The sequencing input was PBMCs or a T cell subset sorted from them (not recorded which). All receptors derive from a man younger than 30 who had mild COVID-19 (a few samples of this study predate the infection). Cell type and time point are not known.

The chain joins TRBV5-1 to TRBJ1-1, with D maybe TRBD1 (5 bases). With 8 bases removed from V and 2 bases from J, the gap between germline ends came to 16 bases. The germline V gene has CDR1 SGHRS and CDR2 YFSETQ. CDR3 length: 14 amino acids. CDR3 DNA: TGCGCCAGTGGACACGGACTAACAAACACTGAAGCTTTCTTT. Protein sequence: CASGHGLTNTEAFF.

J is TRBJ2-7 and V is TRBV12-3 or TRBV12-4, with 7 bases that match TRBD1. Trimming at V came to 6 bases and at J to 2 bases, leaving 4 bases not matched to a gene. This CDR3 contains 13 residues. CDR3 loop: CASSYTGAYEQYF. In DNA, the CDR3 is TGTGCCAGCAGCTACACAGGGGCCTACGAGCAGTACTTC.

Here the CDR3 DNA reads TGCAGTGCCAACGAGGGCCATGAGCAGTTCTTC. Translation: CSANEGHEQFF. The rearrangement links TRBV20-1 to TRBJ2-1; possibly TRBD2 for D (5 bases). CDR3 length: 11 amino acids. The V end was cut by 6 bases, the J end by 8 bases, with 11 bases between. Germline values: CDR1 DFQATT, CDR2 SNEGSKA (reference sequence).

This clonotype has only a few counts. The chain is built from TRBV4-1 and TRBJ2-1, with no clear D. The CDR3 is 16 amino acids. Trimming pared 1 base from V and 0 bases from J, leaving 10 bases between. Germline lookup yields CDR1 MGHRA and CDR2 YSYEKL. CDR3 in DNA: TGCGCCAGCAGCCAAGCGGACGGAAGCTCCTACAATGAGCAGTTCTTC. This sequence encodes CASSQADGSSYNEQFF.

There are a few counts of this clonotype. The rearrangement uses TRBV12-3 or TRBV12-4 and TRBJ2-5; D gene uncertain. Deletions cut 2 bases from V and 5 bases from J, with 6 bases between. The CDR3 totals 12 residues. The CDR3 reads CASSLRVETQYF. CDR3 in DNA: TGTGCCAGCAGTTTACGGGTTGAGACCCAGTACTTC.

The J gene is TRBJ2-3, the V gene TRBV9; 9 positions match TRBD2. The CDR3 consists of 18 residues. Germline CDR1 SGDLS, CDR2 YYNGEE. V shed 0 bases and J 2 bases; nucleotides not matched to a gene: 10. The DNA of the CDR3 is TGTGCCAGCAGCGTAGGTCTAGCGGGGAGCCTGACCACAGATACGCAGTATTTT. It yields the protein CASSVGLAGSLTTDTQYF.

This clonotype was seen repeatedly, ten times or more. This chain connects TRBV20-1 to TRBJ2-2; 8 bases match TRBD2. The V segment lost 2 bases and the J segment 3 bases; nucleotides outside the gene matches: 2. The V gene's germline CDR1 is DFQATT and CDR2 SNEGSKA (reference sequence). The CDR3 runs to 14 residues. In DNA, the CDR3 is TGCAGTGCTAGAAGTAGCGGGGACACCGGGGAGCTGTTTTTT. Its protein product is CSARSSGDTGELFF.

In this sample, this clonotype turned up a few times. The chain combines TRBV12-3 or TRBV12-4 with TRBJ2-1; 9 bases align to TRBD2. The CDR3 is 14 amino acids. The V segment lost 6 bases and the J segment 7 bases; nucleotides outside the gene matches: 7. The CDR3: CASRLAGGVNEQFF. The CDR3 DNA is TGTGCCAGCAGGTTGGCGGGAGGGGTGAATGAGCAGTTCTTC.

This clonotype was detected ten times or more. The V gene is TRBV29-1, the J gene TRBJ1-1, with 9 nucleotides matching TRBD1. The CDR3 totals 17 residues. Germline V gene sequence: CDR1 SQVTM, CDR2 ANQGSEA. V lost 3 bases, J lost 8 bases, and 19 bases stayed unmatched. The CDR3: CSVESVGQGGRAGEAFF. In DNA, the CDR3 is TGCAGCGTTGAGTCAGTGGGACAGGGCGGTCGGGCGGGAGAAGCTTTCTTT. Combining the CDR3 with reference TRBV29-1 and TRBJ1-1 gives the whole variable domain SAVISQKPSRDICQRGTSLTIQCQVDSQVTMMFWYRQQPGQSLTLIATANQGSEATYESGFVIDKFPISRPNLTFSTLTVSNMSPEDSSIYLCSVESVGQGGRAGEAFFGQGTRLTVV.

The chain is built from TRBV7-2 and TRBJ1-2; TRBD1 aligns across 7 bases. This CDR3 spans 16 amino acids. The V segment lost 5 bases and the J segment 6 bases; nucleotides outside the gene matches: 15. Germline V gives CDR1 SGHTA, CDR2 FQGNSA. The CDR3 here is CASSVTGRGQWDGYTF. Written as DNA, the CDR3 is TGTGCCAGCAGCGTAACCGGGAGGGGGCAGTGGGATGGCTACACCTTC.

The CDR3 DNA is TGCGCCAGCAGCTTGGTTGGGCAGGGAGGAGAGACCCAGTACTTC. Translation gives CASSLVGQGGETQYF. The chain couples TRBV5-1 to TRBJ2-5; D possibly corresponds to TRBD2 (6 bases). Looked up from germline, CDR1 is SGHRS and CDR2 is YFSETQ. The CDR3 is made up of 15 amino acids. Trimming removed 0 bases from V and 4 bases from J, with 13 bases in between. Combining the CDR3 with reference TRBV5-1 and TRBJ2-5 gives the whole variable domain KAGVTQTPRYLIKTRGQQVTLSCSPISGHRSVSWYQQTPGQGLQFLFEYFSETQRNKGNFPGRFSGRQFSNSRSEMNVSTLELGDSALYLCASSLVGQGGETQYFGPGTRLLVL.

The V gene is TRBV9, the J gene TRBJ1-1; D not resolved. This CDR3 contains 16 residues. V was clipped by 2 bases and J by 0 bases, with 14 bases between them. Germline-derived CDR1 and CDR2 are SGDLS and YYNGEE. The CDR3 here is CASSVRQDSMNTEAFF. CDR3 nucleotides: TGTGCCAGCAGCGTCCGGCAGGATTCCATGAACACTGAAGCTTTCTTT.

This clonotype was observed a few times. V gene TRBV20-1 combines with J gene TRBJ2-1, with D uncertain. V lost 6 bases, J lost 4 bases, and 13 bases lay in between. The CDR3 contains 13 residues. Germline V gene lookup returns CDR1 DFQATT and CDR2 SNEGSKA (reference sequence). The CDR3, as DNA: TGCAGTGCCGACGGGTCGACTTACAATGAGCAGTTCTTC. Amino acid sequence: CSADGSTYNEQFF.

The V call is TRBV7-2, the J call TRBJ2-5; 10 bases fit TRBD2. The CDR3 contains 17 residues. Losses at the gene ends were 5 bases for V and 5 bases for J; bases not matched to a gene: 14. CDR1 and CDR2 (germline): SGHTA, FQGNSA. The CDR3, as DNA: TGTGCCAGCAGCCAGAGACTAGCGGGTCGGGGAGGGGAGACCCAGTACTTC. Encoded protein: CASSQRLAGRGGETQYF.

A few counts support this clonotype. The rearrangement uses TRBV14 and TRBJ2-3, with D possibly TRBD2 on 7 matching bases. The CDR3 spans 13 residues. The V gene's germline CDR1 is SGHDN and CDR2 FVKESK. V lost 4 bases to trimming and J lost 6 bases, with 11 bases between them. CDR3: CASSRGGRDTQYF. In DNA, the CDR3 is TGTGCCAGCAGCCGCGGGGGCAGGGATACGCAGTATTTT.

The chain recombines TRBV28 with TRBJ1-5; D may be TRBD1 (5 bases). With 2 bases removed from V and 6 bases from J, the gap between germline ends came to 14 bases. This CDR3 spans 15 amino acids. The germline V gene has CDR1 MDHEN and CDR2 SYDVKM. The CDR3 sequence: CASSLSWGGGQPQHF. The CDR3 DNA reads as TGTGCCAGCAGTTTAAGTTGGGGCGGGGGTCAGCCCCAGCATTTT.

The chain recombines TRBV15 with TRBJ1-1; D is undetermined. V was cut by 5 bases and J by 1 base, with 11 bases left in between. The CDR3 totals 14 residues. Germline V gene lookup returns CDR1 LNHNV and CDR2 YYDKDF (reference sequence). The CDR3 nucleotides are TGTGCCACCAGCCGAGGACGGGAGAACACTGAAGCTTTCTTT. Its protein is CATSRGRENTEAFF. The full variable domain, completed using reference TRBV15 and TRBJ1-1, is DAMVIQNPRYQVTQFGKPVTLSCSQTLNHNVMYWYQQKSSQAPKLLFHYYDKDFNNEADTPDNFQSRRPNTSFCFLDIRSPGLGDTAMYLCATSRGRENTEAFFGQGTRLTVV.

This chain uses TRBV9 with TRBJ2-5, with 7 nucleotides matching TRBD2. The CDR3 spans 15 residues. Germline values: CDR1 SGDLS, CDR2 YYNGEE. V lost 0 bases to trimming and J lost 5 bases; unmatched junction nucleotides: 7. The CDR3 sequence: CASSVGLGGGETQYF. The CDR3 nucleotides are TGTGCCAGCAGCGTAGGGCTAGGCGGGGGTGAGACCCAGTACTTC.

V gene TRBV5-1 combines with J gene TRBJ2-2; 8 nucleotides align to TRBD2. Losses at the gene ends were 6 bases for V and 4 bases for J; bases not matched to a gene: 11. The germline V gene encodes CDR1 SGHRS and CDR2 YFSETQ. This CDR3 comprises 16 residues. The DNA of the CDR3 is TGCGCCAGCACCCTTCGGGCGGGGGGCACCACCGGGGAGCTGTTTTTT. Protein product: CASTLRAGGTTGELFF.

J is TRBJ2-5 and V is TRBV28, with 10 bases identical to TRBD2. Trimming cost V 5 bases and J 2 bases; bases outside gene matches: 8. This CDR3 region has 16 residues. Per germline, CDR1 MDHEN and CDR2 SYDVKM. The CDR3: CASSIRLAGDQETQYF. The CDR3 DNA reads TGTGCCAGCAGTATTCGACTAGCGGGTGATCAAGAGACCCAGTACTTC.